A single sample gave rise to the 20 T cell receptor beta chains below, sequenced in a study of T cells of healthy individuals. TCRdb analysed the 5' RACE reads with MiXCR anew, one entry per CDR3 protein. This table has approximately 52,000 distinct CDR3 sequences, 14% to 15% appearing once. The receptors shown here come from a human donor in good health.

This clonotype has at least ten counts. The chain uses TRBV19 and TRBJ1-5; D remains unclear. This CDR3 comprises 14 residues. The ends were cut back, 4 bases at V and 7 bases at J, with 14 bases in the middle. Germline V gene lookup returns CDR1 LNHDA and CDR2 SQIVND (reference sequence). In DNA form, the CDR3 reads TGTGCCAGTAGTAGGACGGGATCATGGCAGCCCCAGCATTTT. It specifies CASSRTGSWQPQHF.

This chain connects TRBV19 to TRBJ2-2, with a tentative D call TRBD2 (5 bases). The CDR3 is 16 amino acids. V was trimmed by 6 bases and J by 1 base, leaving 15 bases between them. Germline loops: CDR1 LNHDA, CDR2 SQIVND (reference sequence). CDR3 DNA sequence: TGTGCCAGTAGGAGTCGGGGTCTGGTGAACACCGGGGAGCTGTTTTTT. It specifies CASRSRGLVNTGELFF. The full variable domain, completed using reference TRBV19 and TRBJ2-2, is DGGITQSPKYLFRKEGQNVTLSCEQNLNHDAMYWYRQDPGQGLRLIYYSQIVNDFQKGDIAEGYSVSREKKESFPLTVTSAQKNPTAFYLCASRSRGLVNTGELFFGEGSRLTVL.

The rearrangement uses TRBV4-1 and TRBJ2-4, with 7 positions matching TRBD1. CDR1 and CDR2 (germline): MGHRA, YSYEKL. After removal of 3 bases from V and 3 bases from J, the junction contained 11 bases not matched to a gene. The CDR3 runs to 17 residues. The chain's CDR3 is CASSHLLRQGDKNIQYF. DNA of the CDR3: TGCGCCAGCAGCCACCTCCTCCGACAGGGCGACAAAAACATTCAGTACTTC.

This clonotype was found a few times. The chain combines TRBV7-2 with TRBJ2-7, with D perhaps TRBD1 or TRBD2 (5 bases each). Trimming removed 10 bases at V and 7 bases at J, with 20 bases between. This CDR3 comprises 13 residues. CDR1 and CDR2 (germline): SGHTA, FQGNSA. CDR3 coding DNA: TGTGCCACTACGACCGGGGCCCGAGGGGAGCAGTACTTC. Translation: CATTTGARGEQYF.

This clonotype came up many times. The V call is TRBV7-9, the J call TRBJ1-1; D unclear. Germline lookup yields CDR1 SEHNR and CDR2 FQNEAQ (reference sequence). The CDR3 length is 14 residues. V dropped 5 bases and J dropped 1 base, with 11 bases sitting between them. This CDR3 reads CASSLKTTNTEAFF. The CDR3 nucleotides read TGTGCCAGCAGCCTCAAGACTACGAACACTGAAGCTTTCTTT.

This clonotype was found many times. The chain combines TRBV4-1 with TRBJ2-3; D gene ambiguous. CDR1 is MGHRA and CDR2 is YSYEKL in the germline V gene. Trimming shortened V by 4 bases and J by 6 bases, and 8 bases separated the two germline ends. This CDR3 spans 12 amino acids. CDR3 region: CASSLPLDTQYF. As DNA, the CDR3 is TGCGCCAGCAGCCTACCCTTGGATACGCAGTATTTT.

This clonotype was detected many times. V is TRBV3-1 and J is TRBJ1-4; TRBD1 might be the D (6 bases). The CDR3 has 14 residues. Germline-derived CDR1 and CDR2 are LGHDT and YNNKEL (reference sequence). The V end lost 2 bases, the J end lost 8 bases, and 12 bases lay between the germline ends. The CDR3 nucleotides read TGTGCCAGCAGCCAATCAGGGGAAGCCGAAAAACTGTTTTTT. Its protein is CASSQSGEAEKLFF. Using reference TRBV3-1 and TRBJ1-4 for the parts outside the CDR3, the full variable domain is DTAVSQTPKYLVTQMGNDKSIKCEQNLGHDTMYWYKQDSKKFLKIMFSYNNKELIINETVPNRFSPKSPDKAHLNLHINSLELGDSAVYFCASSQSGEAEKLFFGSGTQLSVL.

This clonotype occurred a few times. This sequence joins TRBV12-3 or TRBV12-4 and TRBJ2-1; TRBD1 matches 8 bases. Trimming at V came to 7 bases and at J to 0 bases, leaving 5 bases not matched to a gene. The CDR3 is 15 amino acids. For the CDR3, the DNA is TGTGCCAGCACCTCAGACAGGGGCTCCTACAATGAGCAGTTCTTC. This codes for CASTSDRGSYNEQFF.

At least ten counts were recorded for this clonotype. The rearrangement uses TRBV29-1 and TRBJ1-1; possibly TRBD1 for D (5 bases). The germline V gene has CDR1 SQVTM and CDR2 ANQGSEA. This CDR3 spans 15 amino acids. V was clipped by 3 bases and J by 5 bases, with 19 bases between them. The CDR3 here is CSVDRGLPVGTEAFF. The CDR3 DNA follows: TGCAGCGTTGATCGGGGGTTACCCGTCGGGACTGAAGCTTTCTTT.

This clonotype was found many times. This sequence joins TRBV3-1 and TRBJ1-5; no definite D call. This CDR3 comprises 15 residues. V shed 3 bases and J shed 6 bases, with 15 bases lying between them. Germline values: CDR1 LGHDT, CDR2 YNNKEL (reference sequence). Written as DNA, the CDR3 is TGTGCCAGCAGCCAGGCCCCAGGAGGTGGTCAGCCCCAGCATTTT. Protein sequence: CASSQAPGGGQPQHF.

Many counts were recorded for this clonotype. V is TRBV19 and J is TRBJ2-1; 10 bases map to TRBD2. Trimming cost V 5 bases and J 7 bases; bases outside gene matches: 8. Germline CDR1 LNHDA, CDR2 SQIVND (reference sequence). This CDR3 has 15 amino acids. CDR3 coding DNA: TGTGCCAGTAGTGGGGAGGGACTAGCGTGGAATGAGCAGTTCTTC. This gives the protein CASSGEGLAWNEQFF.

Ten or more counts support this clonotype. J is TRBJ2-5 and V is TRBV7-7, with TRBD2 identical over 7 bases. Germline lookup yields CDR1 SSHAT and CDR2 FNYEAQ (reference sequence). Unmatched junction bases numbered 6, after V lost 2 bases and J lost 6 bases. CDR3 length: 14 residues. CDR3 sequence (DNA): TGTGCCAGCAGCTTAAGAGGCGGGGGACAGACCCAGTACTTC. Residues: CASSLRGGGQTQYF.

A few counts support this clonotype. The chain combines TRBV10-3 with TRBJ2-4; a possible D gene is TRBD1 (6 bases). Germline lookup yields CDR1 ENHRY and CDR2 SYGVKD. Trimming took off 8 bases at V and 5 bases at J, with 10 bases between the two ends. This CDR3 spans 12 amino acids. CDR3 bases: TGTGCCATCGGGACAATGGAAAACATTCAGTACTTC. Amino acid sequence: CAIGTMENIQYF.

This clonotype has a handful of counts. The chain carries TRBV4-1 and TRBJ2-1; 9 nucleotides match TRBD2. The CDR3 totals 15 residues. Germline trimming cut 1 base from V and 6 bases from J; bases unmatched to any gene: 4. CDR1 and CDR2 from the germline V gene are MGHRA and YSYEKL. CDR3 in amino acids: CASSQGGGGVNEQFF. CDR3 in DNA: TGCGCCAGCAGCCAAGGGGGCGGGGGGGTCAATGAGCAGTTCTTC.

This clonotype is deemed medium-sized. The J gene is TRBJ2-3, the V gene TRBV20-1, with 8 bases aligning to TRBD2. Germline V gene data show CDR1 as DFQATT and CDR2 as SNEGSKA (reference sequence). The CDR3 covers 13 residues. Trimming removed 3 bases from V and 3 bases from J; junction bases left unmatched: 2. The CDR3 protein is CSASGGATDTQYF. The CDR3 DNA reads as TGCAGTGCTAGCGGGGGGGCAACAGATACGCAGTATTTT.

The sample holds a few counts of this clonotype. This chain joins TRBV20-1 and TRBJ1-2; D may be TRBD1 (5 bases). Trimming cost V 6 bases and J 3 bases, with 14 bases left between them. CDR3 length equals 13 residues. Germline CDR1 is DFQATT and CDR2 is SNEGSKA (reference sequence). CDR3 sequence reads: CSARADRDYGYTF. CDR3 nucleotide sequence: TGCAGTGCCAGGGCCGATAGGGACTATGGCTACACCTTC.

This chain uses TRBV3-1 with TRBJ1-2; TRBD1 agrees at 10 bases. The V and J ends lost 1 base and 4 bases, in that order; junction bases with no gene match: 0. The germline CDR1 and CDR2 sequences are LGHDT and YNNKEL (reference sequence). The CDR3 length is 14 residues. The CDR3: CASSQGQGAYGYTF. Written as DNA, the CDR3 is TGTGCCAGCAGCCAAGGACAGGGGGCCTATGGCTACACCTTC.

This clonotype has more than one count but fewer than ten. This chain links TRBV5-1 with TRBJ2-3, with 7 bases aligning to TRBD1. V lost 3 bases and J lost 2; bases outside the gene matches: 9. Looked up from germline, CDR1 is SGHRS and CDR2 is YFSETQ. The CDR3 sequence is 16 residues long. CDR3 loop: CASSWGGQANTDTQYF. The CDR3 DNA reads TGCGCCAGCAGCTGGGGCGGACAGGCCAACACAGATACGCAGTATTTT.

This clonotype was picked up a small number of times. The V gene is TRBV4-2, the J gene TRBJ1-2; D gene unclear. With 0 bases removed from V and 2 bases from J, the gap between germline ends came to 10 bases. The CDR3 contains 15 residues. Germline V gene lookup returns CDR1 LGHNA and CDR2 YNFKEQ. For the CDR3, the DNA is TGTGCCAGCAGCCAAGAGGCCGAGGGCAACTATGGCTACACCTTC. Its translation: CASSQEAEGNYGYTF.

The chain uses TRBV10-3 and TRBJ1-6, with unresolved D. V was clipped by 7 bases and J by 8 bases, with 12 bases between them. Per the germline V gene, CDR1 is ENHRY and CDR2 is SYGVKD. The CDR3 contains 13 residues. The CDR3 is CAINRGVDSPLHF. The CDR3 region has the DNA TGTGCCATCAATCGCGGGGTCGATTCACCCCTCCACTTT.